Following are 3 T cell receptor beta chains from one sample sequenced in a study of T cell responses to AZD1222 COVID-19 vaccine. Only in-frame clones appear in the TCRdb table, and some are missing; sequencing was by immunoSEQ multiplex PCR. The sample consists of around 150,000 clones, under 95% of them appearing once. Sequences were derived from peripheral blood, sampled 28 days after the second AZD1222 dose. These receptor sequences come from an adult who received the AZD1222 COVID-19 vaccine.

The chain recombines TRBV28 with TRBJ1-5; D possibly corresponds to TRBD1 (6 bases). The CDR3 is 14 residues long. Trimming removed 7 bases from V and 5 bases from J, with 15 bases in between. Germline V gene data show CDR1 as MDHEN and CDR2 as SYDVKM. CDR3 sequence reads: CASNLGGADQPQHF. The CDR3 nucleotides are TGTGCCAGCAACCTGGGGGGGGCGGATCAGCCCCAGCATTTT.

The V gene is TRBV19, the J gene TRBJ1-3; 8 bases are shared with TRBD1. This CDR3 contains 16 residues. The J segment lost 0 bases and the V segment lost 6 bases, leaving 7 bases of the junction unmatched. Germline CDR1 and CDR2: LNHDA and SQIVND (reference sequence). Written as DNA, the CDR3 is TGTGCCAGTAGGCAGGGACAGGCCGACTCTGGAAACACCATATATTTT. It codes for CASRQGQADSGNTIYF.

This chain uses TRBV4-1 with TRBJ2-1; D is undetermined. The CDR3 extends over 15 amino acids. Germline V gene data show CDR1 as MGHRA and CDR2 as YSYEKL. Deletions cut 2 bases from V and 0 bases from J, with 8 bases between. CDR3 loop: CASSQSGASYNEQFF. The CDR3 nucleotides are TGCGCCAGCAGCCAAAGTGGTGCCTCCTACAATGAGCAGTTCTTC.